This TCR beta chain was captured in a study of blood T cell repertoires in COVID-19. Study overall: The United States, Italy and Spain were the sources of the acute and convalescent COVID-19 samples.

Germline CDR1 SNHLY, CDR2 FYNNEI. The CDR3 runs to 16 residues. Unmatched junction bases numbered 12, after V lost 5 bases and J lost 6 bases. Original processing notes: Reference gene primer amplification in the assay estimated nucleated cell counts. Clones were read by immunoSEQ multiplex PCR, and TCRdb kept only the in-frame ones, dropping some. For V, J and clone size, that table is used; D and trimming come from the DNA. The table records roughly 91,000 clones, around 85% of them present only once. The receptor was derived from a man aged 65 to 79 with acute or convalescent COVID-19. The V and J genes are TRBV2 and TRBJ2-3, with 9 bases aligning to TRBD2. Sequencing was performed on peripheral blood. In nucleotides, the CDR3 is TGTGCCAGCAGTCCCCCGGGACTAGCTGCTAGGGATACGCAGTATTTT. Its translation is CASSPPGLAARDTQYF. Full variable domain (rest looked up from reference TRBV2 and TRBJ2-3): EPEVTQTPSHQVTQMGQEVILRCVPISNHLYFYWYRQILGQKVEFLVSFYNNEISEKSEIFDDQFSVERPDGSNFTLKIRSTKLEDSAMYFCASSPPGLAARDTQYFGPGTRLTVL.